The 18 T cell receptor beta chains in this list originate from one sample, sequenced in a study of radiation and T cells in renal cell carcinoma. TCRdb's copy holds only in-frame clones and misses some; the assay was immunoSEQ multiplex PCR. The sample contains 75,000 to 90,000 clones, around 89% of which appear only once. Time point denoted: blood 4 weeks post-SBRT, at nephrectomy. Documented treatment: 15 Gy SBRT to primary tumor, nephrectomy 4 weeks later. Sequencing was performed on blood, taken from a patient whose treatment included radiotherapy and nephrectomy. Every receptor here comes from a woman aged 70 to 79 with renal cell carcinoma.

CDR3 amino acids: CASSEACRGCGQPQHF. Here the CDR3 DNA reads TGTGCCAGCAGTGAAGCATGCAGGGGCTGCGGGCAGCCCCAGCATTTT. V is TRBV2 and J is TRBJ1-5; maybe TRBD1 (6 bases). The germline gives CDR1 SNHLY, CDR2 FYNNEI. Trimming cost V 0 bases and J 7 bases, with 16 bases left between them. This CDR3 is 16 amino acids long.

V is TRBV28 and J is TRBJ1-1; D call uncertain. Per the germline V gene, CDR1 is MDHEN and CDR2 is SYDVKM. This CDR3 comprises 12 residues. The ends were cut back, 2 bases at V and 6 bases at J, with 7 bases in the middle. The CDR3 loop reads CASSLRYAEAFF. Written as DNA, the CDR3 is TGTGCCAGCAGTTTAAGGTACGCTGAAGCTTTCTTT.

The gene calls are TRBV5-1 and TRBJ2-7; TRBD2 matches at 9 bases. The ends lost 0 bases at V and 3 bases at J; junction bases unmatched: 7. CDR3 size: 16 residues. The germline CDR1 and CDR2 sequences are SGHRS and YFSETQ. The CDR3 reads CASSLGAGLAIYEQYF. CDR3 DNA sequence: TGCGCCAGCAGCTTGGGAGCTGGACTAGCGATCTACGAGCAGTACTTC.

This rearrangement joins TRBV30 to TRBJ2-5; D possibly corresponds to TRBD1 (5 bases). The CDR3 spans 14 residues. V lost 0 bases to trimming and J lost 5 bases, with 13 bases between them. Germline CDR1 GTSNPN, CDR2 SVGIG (reference sequence). The CDR3 sequence: CAWSVGRAGETQYF. CDR3 in DNA: TGTGCCTGGAGTGTGGGCAGGGCAGGGGAGACCCAGTACTTC. The full variable domain, its missing parts supplied by reference TRBV30 and TRBJ2-5, is SQTIHQWPATLVQPVGSPLSLECTVEGTSNPNLYWYRQAAGRGLQLLFYSVGIGQISSEVPQNLSASRPQDRQFILSSKKLLLSDSGFYLCAWSVGRAGETQYFGPGTRLLVL.

The chain employs TRBV27 and TRBJ1-2; D possibly corresponds to TRBD1 (6 bases). This CDR3 spans 15 amino acids. Deletions cut 6 bases from V and 4 bases from J, with 18 bases between. Germline V CDR1 and CDR2: MNHEY, SMNVEV (reference sequence). CDR3 DNA sequence: TGTGCCAGCAGGGGGTTTCTCGGGGGGCTCTATGGCTACACCTTC. Encoded protein: CASRGFLGGLYGYTF.

The rearrangement links TRBV7-2 to TRBJ1-2; TRBD1 is a possible D gene (5 bases). The CDR3 loop spans 14 amino acids. Germline V gives CDR1 SGHTA, CDR2 FQGNSA. Deletions cut 5 bases from V and 6 bases from J, with 16 bases between. CDR3 in amino acids: CASSLLSQGNGYTF. CDR3 DNA: TGTGCCAGCAGCCTTCTTAGTCAGGGAAATGGCTACACCTTC.

This clone was observed once. The J gene is TRBJ1-3, the V gene TRBV9; the D gene is possibly TRBD1 (5 bases). V gave up 4 bases and J gave up 4 bases, with 9 bases separating them. This CDR3 has 13 amino acids. Germline-derived CDR1 and CDR2 are SGDLS and YYNGEE. The CDR3 region is CASSPQGGNTIYF. The CDR3 nucleotides read TGTGCCAGCAGCCCCCAGGGAGGAAACACCATATATTTT.

The rearrangement joins TRBV12-5 to TRBJ2-1; D tentatively reads TRBD1 or TRBD2 (5 bases each). This CDR3 spans 15 amino acids. CDR1 LGHNT and CDR2 FRNRAP come from the germline V gene. Trimming left V 7 bases short and J 5 bases short, with 18 bases between. The DNA for the CDR3 is TGTGCTAGTGCTCCGGGGACCACACTTAACAATGAGCAGTTCTTC. Translated: CASAPGTTLNNEQFF.

Written as DNA, the CDR3 is TGTGCCTGGAGTTTCCAGGGGGCAGATACGCAGTATTTT. Translation: CAWSFQGADTQYF. The chain links TRBV30 to TRBJ2-3, with 7 nucleotides matching TRBD1. This CDR3 spans 13 amino acids. The junction had 3 bases not matched to a gene; V was cut back by 2 bases and J by 4 bases. The germline V gene encodes CDR1 GTSNPN and CDR2 SVGIG (reference sequence). The variable domain in full, completed from reference TRBV30 and TRBJ2-3, reads SQTIHQWPATLVQPVGSPLSLECTVEGTSNPNLYWYRQAAGRGLQLLFYSVGIGQISSEVPQNLSASRPQDRQFILSSKKLLLSDSGFYLCAWSFQGADTQYFGPGTRLTVL.

The rearrangement links TRBV15 to TRBJ2-7, with D tentatively TRBD1 (6 bases). This CDR3 has 13 amino acids. Germline values: CDR1 LNHNV, CDR2 YYDKDF (reference sequence). Trimming took 3 bases from V and 5 from J, leaving 11 bases between them. The CDR3 sequence: CATSRTGFHEQYF. CDR3 DNA: TGTGCCACCAGCAGGACAGGATTCCACGAGCAGTACTTC.

This clone was observed once. The chain is built from TRBV6-6 and TRBJ2-5; no reliable D call. The V end was cut by 5 bases, the J end by 5 bases, with 6 bases between. The CDR3 is 11 residues long. The germline CDR1 and CDR2 sequences are MNHNY and SVGAGI (reference sequence). CDR3 loop: CASSLIETQYF. CDR3 sequence (DNA): TGTGCCAGCAGTCTTATTGAGACCCAGTACTTC.

Note on this clone: Additional DNA sequences in this sample encode the identical CDR3. Here the CDR3 DNA reads TGTGCCAGCAGCCCGGGACAGGGGAACTATGGCTACACCTTC. Its translation is CASSPGQGNYGYTF. V gene TRBV9 combines with J gene TRBJ1-2, with 10 bases aligning to TRBD1. The CDR3 consists of 14 residues. The J segment lost 2 bases and the V segment lost 4 bases, leaving 2 bases of the junction unmatched. Germline loops: CDR1 SGDLS, CDR2 YYNGEE. The full variable domain, its missing parts supplied by reference TRBV9 and TRBJ1-2, is DSGVTQTPKHLITATGQRVTLRCSPRSGDLSVYWYQQSLDQGLQFLIQYYNGEERAKGNILERFSAQQFPDLHSELNLSSLELGDSALYFCASSPGQGNYGYTFGSGTRLTVV.

The chain is built from TRBV19 and TRBJ2-1; no reliable D call. In germline, CDR1 is LNHDA, CDR2 SQIVND (reference sequence). The CDR3 loop spans 13 amino acids. Trimming removed 4 bases at V and 2 bases at J, with 6 bases between. This chain's CDR3 is CASSKSAYNEQFF. The CDR3 nucleotides read TGTGCCAGTAGTAAAAGTGCCTACAATGAGCAGTTCTTC.

The gene calls are TRBV4-3 and TRBJ2-7; TRBD1 aligns across 8 bases. The J segment lost 3 bases and the V segment lost 1 base, leaving 11 bases of the junction unmatched. Per the germline V gene, CDR1 is LGHNA and CDR2 is YSLEER. The CDR3 is 17 amino acids. CDR3: CASSQGWGLGQVYEQYF. In DNA, the CDR3 is TGCGCCAGCAGCCAAGGTTGGGGGTTGGGACAGGTCTACGAGCAGTACTTC.

The chain employs TRBV5-1 and TRBJ2-7; D is undetermined. V was cut by 0 bases and J by 0 bases, with 7 bases left in between. Germline CDR1 reads SGHRS; CDR2 reads YFSETQ. The CDR3 extends over 14 amino acids. The CDR3 DNA is TGCGCCAGCAGCTTGGGCTGGGACTCCTACGAGCAGTACTTC. It specifies CASSLGWDSYEQYF. Full variable domain (outside the CDR3, taken from reference TRBV5-1 and TRBJ2-7): KAGVTQTPRYLIKTRGQQVTLSCSPISGHRSVSWYQQTPGQGLQFLFEYFSETQRNKGNFPGRFSGRQFSNSRSEMNVSTLELGDSALYLCASSLGWDSYEQYFGPGTRLTVT.

The V gene is TRBV28, the J gene TRBJ2-7; 14 bases match TRBD2. CDR1 is MDHEN, CDR2 SYDVKM, per germline. This CDR3 comprises 15 residues. J lost 3 bases, V lost 6 bases, and 4 bases had no gene match. The CDR3 DNA is TGTGCCAGCAGGGGGACTAGCGGGGGAGTCTACGAGCAGTACTTC. Translating gives CASRGTSGGVYEQYF.

The chain combines TRBV7-8 with TRBJ2-1; D could derive from TRBD1 or TRBD2 (7 bases each). The V gene's germline CDR1 is SGHVS and CDR2 FQNEAQ. The CDR3 totals 15 residues. V lost 4 bases and J 10 bases, leaving 20 bases between the germline ends. The CDR3 sequence: CASSSRGGGLGEQFF. CDR3 bases: TGTGCCAGCAGCTCCCGGGGAGGGGGCCTGGGGGAGCAGTTCTTC. The full variable domain, completed using reference TRBV7-8 and TRBJ2-1, is GAGVSQSPRYKVAKRGQDVALRCDPISGHVSLFWYQQALGQGPEFLTYFQNEAQLDKSGLPSDRFFAERPEGSVSTLKIQRTQQEDSAVYLCASSSRGGGLGEQFFGPGTRLTVL.

The chain is built from TRBV19 and TRBJ2-3; TRBD1 matches at 7 bases. CDR3 length: 17 residues. Per germline, CDR1 LNHDA and CDR2 SQIVND (reference sequence). The ends lost 4 bases at V and 4 bases at J; junction bases unmatched: 14. The CDR3, as DNA: TGTGCCAGTAGTACTCGATCGACAGGGATGGGGGCAGATACGCAGTATTTT. This encodes CASSTRSTGMGADTQYF.